The clone carrying this TCR beta chain was seen only a few times. Its antigen is still unknown. The data derive from a study of beta chain features in type 1 diabetes. Looking at the study overall: Cell yields, age and gender were similar between patients and healthy donors.

Sequenced material consisted of expressed TCRB transcripts (all of the isolated RNA was reverse transcribed). Generated by immunoSEQ multiplex PCR, the TCRdb table keeps only in-frame clones and is missing some. The table records 40,000 or so clones, over 60% of them present only once. General study findings and limits: TCRB CDR3s were moderately but significantly shorter in Type 1 diabetes patients in all four CD4+ subsets. Short templates might get an advantage during PCR, and this would be equal in patients and controls. Comparison showed that naive, central memory and Treg TCRB repertoires appeared more similar among patients than among healthy donors.

With 9 bases removed from V and 8 bases from J, the gap between germline ends came to 19 bases. The CDR3 totals 14 residues. The germline V gene has CDR1 KGHSH and CDR2 LQKENI. Sequenced: Tregs from blood. The chain recombines TRBV18 with TRBJ1-4, with unresolved D. This clonotype was sampled from a young woman with type 1 diabetes. The CDR3 DNA reads TGTGCCAGTTCCGACGCAGGCGGGCGCGAAAAACTGTTTTTT. Translated, it gives CASSDAGGREKLFF. Complete variable domain (other parts from reference TRBV18 and TRBJ1-4): NAGVMQNPRHLVRRRGQEARLRCSPMKGHSHVYWYRQLPEEGLKFMVYLQKENIIDESGMPKERFSAEFPKEGPSILRIQQVVRGDSAAYFCASSDAGGREKLFFGSGTQLSVL.